A selection of T cell receptor beta chains follows, all from one sample in a study of breast tumors, draining lymph nodes, adjacent tissues. One entry per CDR3 protein, called by TCRdb with MiXCR from the multiplex PCR reads. The table lists over 200,000 distinct CDR3 sequences, under 40% of them singletons. The sample comprised axillary lymph node tissue. These receptor sequences come from a female donor with breast cancer. Some clones in this sample may be carry-over from other donors' samples. The CDR3 runs from the conserved cysteine through the conserved F or W. A D gene is named only where the DNA matches it firmly. Clone size is stated in some rows and not others, as once, few, many or a class when expanded.

CDR3aa | CDR3nt | d_gene | len | j_gene | v_gene | abundance
CASSKNDRGDSVGELFF | TGTGCCAGCAGCAAGAATGACAGGGGAGATTCGGTCGGGGAGCTGTTTTTT | TRBD1 | 17 | TRBJ2-2 | TRBV6-5 | few
CSASLDSYEQYF | TGCAGTGCTTCGCTGGACTCCTACGAGCAGTACTTC | NA | 12 | TRBJ2-7 | TRBV20-1 | many
CASSPGLDNEQFF | TGCGCCAGCAGCCCGGGACTAGACAATGAGCAGTTCTTC | TRBD2 | 13 | TRBJ2-1 | TRBV4-1 | many
CASSLRRSVGGDEQFF | TGTGCCAGCAGCTTAAGGAGATCGGTCGGGGGAGATGAGCAGTTCTTC | NA | 16 | TRBJ2-1 | TRBV7-9 | many
CATSSGILGNEQFF | TGTGCCACCAGTTCCGGGATCCTGGGCAATGAGCAGTTCTTC | NA | 14 | TRBJ2-1 | TRBV24-1 | NA
CASSSGTVRSYEQYF | TGTGCCAGCAGTTCCGGGACGGTTAGATCCTACGAGCAGTACTTC | NA | 15 | TRBJ2-7 | TRBV6-1 | NA
CSGTSGAETQYF | TGCAGCGGGACTTCGGGAGCTGAGACCCAGTACTTC | NA | 12 | TRBJ2-5 | TRBV29-1 | many
CASSYPAGGETQYF | TGTGCCAGCAGTTACCCGGCGGGGGGAGAGACCCAGTACTTC | TRBD2 | 14 | TRBJ2-5 | TRBV6-2/TRBV6-3 | few
CASSLDLGGKRYNEQFF | TGTGCCAGCAGCTTAGATTTAGGGGGGAAAAGGTACAATGAGCAGTTCTTC | NA | 17 | TRBJ2-1 | TRBV11-2 | NA
CASSQGSGQRLEQYF | TGTGCCAGCAGCCAAGGAAGTGGCCAGCGCCTCGAGCAGTACTTC | NA | 15 | TRBJ2-7 | TRBV4-2 | NA
CASSARERSYNEQFF | TGTGCCAGCAGCGCCCGAGAGCGGAGCTACAATGAGCAGTTCTTC | NA | 15 | TRBJ2-1 | TRBV9 | NA
CAISERQGMDEQFF | TGTGCCATCAGTGAGCGACAGGGTATGGATGAGCAGTTCTTC | TRBD1 | 14 | TRBJ2-1 | TRBV10-3 | many
CASSIDDNNYGYTF | TGTGCCAGTAGTATAGATGACAATAACTATGGCTACACCTTC | NA | 14 | TRBJ1-2 | TRBV19 | many
CASSMDRVLVATHF | TGTGCCAGCAGCATGGACAGGGTGCTAGTTGCTACGCATTTT | TRBD1 | 14 | TRBJ2-3 | TRBV6-5 | many
CASSFQPRSTDTQYF | TGTGCCAGCAGTTTTCAGCCCAGAAGCACAGATACGCAGTATTTT | NA | 15 | TRBJ2-3 | TRBV12-3/TRBV12-4 | NA
CATELGANQPQHF | TGTGCCACCGAGTTGGGGGCTAATCAGCCCCAGCATTTT | NA | 13 | TRBJ1-5 | TRBV6-2/TRBV6-3 | many
CASSQEAGSWYGHPF | TGCGCCAGCAGCCAAGAAGCAGGATCCTGGTATGGCCACCCCTTC | NA | 15 | TRBJ1-2 | TRBV7-3 | NA
CASSYRNRRGTGANVLTF | TGTGCCAGCAGTTACCGGAACAGGCGGGGGACTGGGGCCAACGTCCTGACTTTC | TRBD2 | 18 | TRBJ2-6 | TRBV6-5 | many
CASSSTGGGQPQHF | TGTGCCAGCAGCTCGACAGGGGGCGGTCAGCCCCAGCATTTT | TRBD1 | 14 | TRBJ1-5 | TRBV7-2 | many
CASSPSGTSGYNEQFF | TGTGCCAGCTCACCTTCCGGGACTAGCGGCTACAATGAGCAGTTCTTC | TRBD2 | 16 | TRBJ2-1 | TRBV18 | NA
CASNSGGTSSGEQFF | TGTGCCAGCAATTCAGGGGGGACTAGCTCGGGTGAGCAGTTCTTC | TRBD2 | 15 | TRBJ2-1 | TRBV27 | once
CASSFVSGDQETQYF | TGTGCCAGCAGCTTCGTTAGCGGGGACCAAGAGACCCAGTACTTC | TRBD2 | 15 | TRBJ2-5 | TRBV5-4 | NA
CASSRTSGSGETPYF | TGTGCCAGCAGCCGAACTAGCGGGAGTGGGGAGACCCCGTACTTC | TRBD2 | 15 | TRBJ2-5 | TRBV14 | few
CASSRDTNYEQYF | TGTGCCAGCAGTCGGGACACTAACTACGAGCAGTACTTC | NA | 13 | TRBJ2-7 | TRBV2 | few
CASSLEGDFYYGYTF | TGTGCCAGCAGCTTGGAGGGGGACTTTTACTATGGCTACACCTTC | NA | 15 | TRBJ1-2 | TRBV9 | many
CASSERRGGNEQFF | TGTGCCAGCAGTGAGAGGAGGGGTGGAAATGAGCAGTTCTTC | NA | 14 | TRBJ2-1 | TRBV2 | many
CASSPFRDNPPVTGELFF | TGTGCCAGCAGCCCCTTCCGGGACAATCCACCAGTCACCGGGGAGCTGTTTTTT | NA | 18 | TRBJ2-2 | TRBV2 | NA
CASRDAGTLQETQYF | TGTGCCAGCAGGGATGCCGGGACACTACAAGAGACCCAGTACTTC | NA | 15 | TRBJ2-5 | TRBV6-6 | many
CATSSLGGGGSPLHF | TGTGCCACCAGCAGCTTAGGAGGAGGGGGTTCACCCCTCCACTTT | NA | 15 | TRBJ1-6 | TRBV24-1 | NA
CASSLDPGLNEQFF | TGCGCCAGCAGCTTGGATCCGGGGTTGAATGAGCAGTTCTTC | NA | 14 | TRBJ2-1 | TRBV5-1 | many
CSASRALAGALLYQETQYF | TGCAGTGCTAGCAGGGCGTTAGCGGGGGCCCTATTGTACCAAGAGACCCAGTACTTC | TRBD2 | 19 | TRBJ2-5 | TRBV20-1 | NA
CASTELGVSPRTETQYF | TGTGCTAGCACCGAACTAGGGGTTAGCCCCAGGACTGAGACCCAGTACTTC | NA | 17 | TRBJ2-5 | TRBV7-3 | NA
CASSLAVRGRRGNSPLHF | TGTGCCAGCAGTTTAGCCGTCAGGGGGCGTAGAGGCAATTCACCCCTCCACTTT | TRBD1 | 18 | TRBJ1-6 | TRBV28 | NA
CATKTSAETQYF | TGTGCCACCAAGACTAGTGCAGAGACCCAGTACTTC | NA | 12 | TRBJ2-5 | TRBV6-1 | many
CASSQAAVNQPQHF | TGTGCCAGCAGCCAAGCGGCAGTCAATCAGCCCCAGCATTTT | NA | 14 | TRBJ1-5 | TRBV3-1 | many
CASSQEMEGLTYGYTF | TGTGCCAGCAGCCAAGAAATGGAGGGACTCACCTATGGCTACACCTTC | NA | 16 | TRBJ1-2 | TRBV3-1 | NA
CASSVALETVDYEQYF | TGTGCCAGCAGCGTAGCTTTGGAGACAGTTGACTACGAGCAGTACTTC | NA | 16 | TRBJ2-7 | TRBV9 | many
CASSQDFRNTGELFF | TGTGCCAGCAGCCAAGACTTCAGGAACACCGGGGAGCTGTTTTTT | NA | 15 | TRBJ2-2 | TRBV4-2 | many
CASSLGLAGGQGETQYF | TGTGCCAGCAGCTTGGGACTAGCGGGAGGTCAGGGGGAGACCCAGTACTTC | TRBD2 | 17 | TRBJ2-5 | TRBV7-2 | NA
CAISENREEKLFF | TGCGCCATCAGTGAGAACCGGGAGGAAAAACTGTTTTTT | NA | 13 | TRBJ1-4 | TRBV10-3 | NA
CASSDSKRTRVHEKLFF | TGTGCCAGCAGTGACTCGAAACGGACCAGGGTGCATGAAAAACTGTTTTTT | NA | 17 | TRBJ1-4 | TRBV6-4 | many
CASSPRVYGYTF | TGTGCCAGCAGTCCCAGGGTGTATGGCTACACCTTC | NA | 12 | TRBJ1-2 | TRBV6-6 | many
CSGTTVMNTEAFF | TGCAGCGGTACGACAGTCATGAACACTGAAGCTTTCTTT | NA | 13 | TRBJ1-1 | TRBV29-1 | NA
CASSPGEYEQYF | TGTGCCAGCAGCCCCGGGGAATACGAGCAGTACTTC | NA | 12 | TRBJ2-7 | TRBV9 | many
CASSIQGGLTGELFF | TGTGCCAGTAGTATACAGGGGGGCTTAACCGGGGAGCTGTTTTTT | NA | 15 | TRBJ2-2 | TRBV19 | NA
CSARDPGLSYGYTF | TGCAGTGCTAGAGATCCTGGACTCTCCTATGGCTACACCTTC | NA | 14 | TRBJ1-2 | TRBV20-1 | many
CASSIPLGLARGETQYF | TGTGCCAGTAGTATTCCCCTCGGACTAGCGCGGGGAGAGACCCAGTACTTC | TRBD2 | 17 | TRBJ2-5 | TRBV19 | many
CASSLLGNYYGYTF | TGTGCCAGCAGCTTACTGGGTAACTACTATGGCTACACCTTC | NA | 14 | TRBJ1-2 | TRBV7-9 | many
CASSLGSGLAGGSYEQYF | TGTGCCAGCAGCTTAGGAAGCGGACTAGCGGGAGGTTCCTACGAGCAGTACTTC | TRBD2 | 18 | TRBJ2-7 | TRBV5-4 | few
CSAYRLAGGQNEQFF | TGCAGTGCTTACCGACTAGCGGGAGGGCAAAATGAGCAGTTCTTC | TRBD2 | 15 | TRBJ2-1 | TRBV20-1 | many
CASSSGGIQETQYF | TGCGCCAGTTCTAGCGGGGGGATCCAAGAGACCCAGTACTTC | TRBD2 | 14 | TRBJ2-5 | TRBV10-2 | many